The rows below give T cell receptor beta chains drawn from one sample of a study of OX40 agonist ivuxolimab in advanced cancers. TCRdb keeps only in-frame clones here, not all; method: immunoSEQ multiplex PCR. This table holds tens of thousands of clones, around 81% found once. The sample was CD4+ or CD8+ T cells sorted from blood, taken in a trial of the OX40 agonist ivuxolimab. The receptor set was obtained from an adult with an advanced solid tumor such as melanoma, head and neck, liver or kidney cancer. Both conserved end residues are part of each CDR3. Fields, in order: V gene, J gene, D gene, clone size, CDR3 length, CDR3 DNA, CDR3 protein. D genes are given only for firm matches. Size is stated for part of the rows, as once, few or many counts, or as a class when the clone is expanded.

V: TRBV5-4; J: TRBJ2-2; D: .; size: .; length: 13; DNA: TGTGCCAGCAGCTCTGCGAACACCGGGGAGCTGTTTTTT; CDR3: CASSSANTGELFF
V: TRBV7-8; J: TRBJ1-2; D: TRBD1; size: .; length: 15; DNA: TGTGCCAGCACCCCTCTTACAGGGGGCGTCAATGGCTACACCTTC; CDR3: CASTPLTGGVNGYTF
V: TRBV9; J: TRBJ2-3; D: TRBD1; size: .; length: 16; DNA: TGTGCCAGCAGCGCCTCTGGGACAGGCCCGACAGATACGCAGTATTTT; CDR3: CASSASGTGPTDTQYF
V: TRBV7-2; J: TRBJ2-7; D: TRBD1; size: .; length: 14; DNA: TGTGCCAGCAGCTCAGACAGGGGGAACGGGGTGCAGTACTTC; CDR3: CASSSDRGNGVQYF
V: TRBV4-1; J: TRBJ2-7; D: TRBD2; size: .; length: 15; DNA: TGCGCCAGTAGACTAGCAGACTTTAGCTCCTACGAGCAGTACTTC; CDR3: CASRLADFSSYEQYF
V: TRBV9; J: TRBJ2-1; D: .; size: .; length: 13; DNA: TGTGCCAGCAGCGTGATTCCCTACAATGAGCAGTTCTTC; CDR3: CASSVIPYNEQFF
V: TRBV9; J: TRBJ1-6; D: .; size: .; length: 14; DNA: TGTGCCAGCAGCGTAGGGAACAGGGTTCAAACCCTCCACTTT; CDR3: CASSVGNRVQTLHF
V: TRBV15; J: TRBJ2-7; D: .; size: once; length: 14; DNA: TGTGCCACCAGCCCCCCGGGACTCGCCTACGAGCAGTACTTC; CDR3: CATSPPGLAYEQYF
V: TRBV19; J: TRBJ2-5; D: .; size: few; length: 15; DNA: TGTGCCAGTAGTATGGGCCCAGAAGCAACAGAGACCCAGTACTTC; CDR3: CASSMGPEATETQYF
V: TRBV10-3; J: TRBJ1-1; D: .; size: .; length: 13; DNA: TGTGCCATCAGGCCCAGGGAACATACTGAAGCTTTCTTT; CDR3: CAIRPREHTEAFF
V: TRBV20-1; J: TRBJ1-5; D: .; size: once; length: 11; DNA: TGCAGTGTTGGTGGCAATCAGCCCCAGCATTTT; CDR3: CSVGGNQPQHF
V: TRBV10-3; J: TRBJ1-1; D: .; size: few; length: 14; DNA: TGTGCCATCAGAGGTACCCAGGGTAACACTGAAGCTTTCTTT; CDR3: CAIRGTQGNTEAFF
V: TRBV11-2; J: TRBJ1-6; D: .; size: .; length: 13; DNA: TGTGCCAGCAGCTTAGATCTGGTCAAACCCCTCCACTTT; CDR3: CASSLDLVKPLHF
V: TRBV7-9; J: TRBJ2-2; D: TRBD2; size: once; length: 15; DNA: TGTGCCAGCAGATGGCTAGCGGTGAACACCGGGGAGCTGTTTTTT; CDR3: CASRWLAVNTGELFF
V: TRBV5-4; J: TRBJ1-1; D: TRBD1; size: .; length: 14; DNA: TGTGCCAGCCAGCAGGGACAGCAAGGCACTGAAGCTTTCTTT; CDR3: CASQQGQQGTEAFF
V: TRBV28; J: TRBJ1-2; D: .; size: once; length: 15; DNA: TGTGCCAGCAACTTGATGAGGGGGGCTTACTATGGCTACACCTTC; CDR3: CASNLMRGAYYGYTF
V: TRBV30; J: TRBJ1-1; D: .; size: .; length: 13; DNA: TGTGCCTGGAAGTCTTCTGTTTACACTGAAGCTTTCTTT; CDR3: CAWKSSVYTEAFF
V: TRBV4-1; J: TRBJ1-2; D: TRBD1; size: .; length: 14; DNA: TGCGCCAGCAGAACCGGGACAGGGGGCGATGGCTACACCTTC; CDR3: CASRTGTGGDGYTF
V: TRBV10-3; J: TRBJ2-7; D: .; size: few; length: 12; DNA: TGTGCCACCAGTAGAACGATCTACGAGCAGTACTTC; CDR3: CATSRTIYEQYF
V: TRBV28; J: TRBJ2-7; D: .; size: once; length: 13; DNA: TGTGCCAGCAGCTCGGGGAGGAGGCACGAGCAGTACTTC; CDR3: CASSSGRRHEQYF
V: TRBV4-2; J: TRBJ2-2; D: TRBD1; size: .; length: 19; DNA: TGTGCCAGCAGCCGGGTCCCGGGACAGGGTTCTATTGCGACCGGGGAGCTGTTTTTT; CDR3: CASSRVPGQGSIATGELFF
V: TRBV6-5; J: TRBJ1-4; D: .; size: .; length: 14; DNA: TGTGCCAGCAGGGGATGGGGGGTGGATGAAAAACTGTTTTTT; CDR3: CASRGWGVDEKLFF
V: TRBV4-2; J: TRBJ2-5; D: TRBD2; size: once; length: 15; DNA: TGTGCCAGCAGCCCTAACAGACTAGCGTCAGAGACCCAGTACTTC; CDR3: CASSPNRLASETQYF
V: TRBV15; J: TRBJ2-5; D: TRBD2; size: .; length: 15; DNA: TGTGCCACCAGCAGAGAGCTAGCGGGGACCCTGACCCAGTACTTC; CDR3: CATSRELAGTLTQYF
V: TRBV19; J: TRBJ2-7; D: .; size: .; length: 13; DNA: TGTGCCAGTAGTCCCGACGGGGACTACGAGCAGTACTTC; CDR3: CASSPDGDYEQYF
V: TRBV19; J: TRBJ2-7; D: .; size: .; length: 13; DNA: TGTGCCACCGCGCAGGGACAAGACTACGAGCAGTACTTC; CDR3: CATAQGQDYEQYF
V: TRBV7-2; J: TRBJ2-3; D: TRBD2; size: .; length: 14; DNA: TGTGCCAGCAGCTGGGGGGGGGACACAGATACGCAGTATTTT; CDR3: CASSWGGDTDTQYF
V: TRBV5-6; J: TRBJ2-7; D: TRBD1; size: .; length: 14; DNA: TGTGCCAGCAGCTTAGGGGGGGACAGGGACTTTAAGTACTTC; CDR3: CASSLGGDRDFKYF
V: TRBV5-1; J: TRBJ2-3; D: .; size: once; length: 11; DNA: TGCGCCAGCAGCCCGAAGGGGACGCAGTATTTT; CDR3: CASSPKGTQYF
V: TRBV6-1; J: TRBJ2-6; D: .; size: .; length: 14; DNA: TGTGCCAGCAGTGAGGGATCTGGGGCCAACGTCCTGACTTTC; CDR3: CASSEGSGANVLTF
V: TRBV16; J: TRBJ2-2; D: .; size: once; length: 16; DNA: TGTGCCAGCAGCCAATCGAACAGATACAACACCGGGGAGCTGTTTTTT; CDR3: CASSQSNRYNTGELFF
V: TRBV2; J: TRBJ2-3; D: TRBD2; size: .; length: 17; DNA: TGTGCCAGCAGTGAAGCCCGACTAGCGGGGGGCATGGATACGCAGTATTTT; CDR3: CASSEARLAGGMDTQYF
V: TRBV2; J: TRBJ1-4; D: TRBD1; size: .; length: 14; DNA: TGTGCCAGCATAAAGGGACAGACTAATGAAAAACTGTTTTTT; CDR3: CASIKGQTNEKLFF
V: TRBV18; J: TRBJ1-1; D: .; size: .; length: 15; DNA: TGTGCCAGCTCACGGGAGGGACGCCAGAACACTGAAGCTTTCTTT; CDR3: CASSREGRQNTEAFF
V: TRBV10-3; J: TRBJ2-5; D: TRBD2; size: .; length: 14; DNA: TGTGCCATCACCGGGGAGGGGATTGGTGGGACCCAGTACTTC; CDR3: CAITGEGIGGTQYF
V: TRBV6-1; J: TRBJ1-1; D: .; size: few; length: 13; DNA: TGTGCCAGCAGTGGCACATCGAACACTGAAGCTTTCTTT; CDR3: CASSGTSNTEAFF
V: TRBV19; J: TRBJ1-2; D: .; size: few; length: 15; DNA: TGTGCCAGTAGTACTACCGGGAAGTTGAACTATGGCTACACCTTC; CDR3: CASSTTGKLNYGYTF
V: TRBV19; J: TRBJ1-6; D: .; size: .; length: 14; DNA: TGTGCCTCCACCCCTAACAGAAATAATTCACCCCTCCACTTT; CDR3: CASTPNRNNSPLHF
V: TRBV11-2; J: TRBJ1-2; D: .; size: .; length: 14; DNA: TGTGCCAGCAGCTTAGAGGCCGGGGGCAATGGCTACACCTTC; CDR3: CASSLEAGGNGYTF
V: TRBV14; J: TRBJ1-2; D: .; size: few; length: 13; DNA: TGTGCCAGCAGCCATGGGCCGACCTATGGCTACACCTTC; CDR3: CASSHGPTYGYTF
V: TRBV7-2; J: TRBJ2-5; D: TRBD1; size: .; length: 16; DNA: TGTGCCAGCAGCTTAGCGGGGCAGGGGGTCACAGAGACCCAGTACTTC; CDR3: CASSLAGQGVTETQYF